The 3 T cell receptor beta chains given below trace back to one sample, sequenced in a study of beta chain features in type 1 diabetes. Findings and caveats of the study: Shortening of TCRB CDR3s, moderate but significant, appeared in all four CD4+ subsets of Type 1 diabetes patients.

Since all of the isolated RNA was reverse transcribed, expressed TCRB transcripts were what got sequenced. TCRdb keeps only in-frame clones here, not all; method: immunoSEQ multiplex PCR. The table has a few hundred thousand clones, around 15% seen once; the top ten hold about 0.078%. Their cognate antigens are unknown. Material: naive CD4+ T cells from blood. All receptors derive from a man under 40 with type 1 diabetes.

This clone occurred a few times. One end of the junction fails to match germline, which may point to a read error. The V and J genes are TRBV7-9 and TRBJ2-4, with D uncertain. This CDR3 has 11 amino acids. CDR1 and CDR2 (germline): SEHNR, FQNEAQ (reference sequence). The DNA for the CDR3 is TGTGCCAGCAGCCCCAACAACATTCAGTACTTC. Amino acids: CASSPNNIQYF.

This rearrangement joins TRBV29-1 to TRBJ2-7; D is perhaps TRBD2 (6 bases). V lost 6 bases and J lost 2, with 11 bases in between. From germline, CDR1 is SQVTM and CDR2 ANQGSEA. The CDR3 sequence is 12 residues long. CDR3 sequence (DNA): TGCAGCGTGAGGGACTTCGCCTACGAGCAGTACTTC. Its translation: CSVRDFAYEQYF.

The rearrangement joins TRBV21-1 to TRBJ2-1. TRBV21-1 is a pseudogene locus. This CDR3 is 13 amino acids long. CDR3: CASSSRKGRTEFF. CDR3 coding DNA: TGTGCCAGCAGCAGCCGCAAAGGTAGGACGGAGTTCTTC.